The entry below gives a single T cell receptor (beta chain) sequence along with its context. Its antigen is still unknown. These data originate in a study of STAT5B mutations in CD4+ large granular lymphocyte leukemia. Study-wide results and caveats: Approximately 25% of private leukemic clonotypes occurred rarely in other patients' non-leukemic repertoires. Without putative leukemic clones, patient CD4-sorted repertoires remained more clonal than healthy CD4+ repertoires.

In the original analysis: The detection floor for productive clonotype frequency was 2.59 x 10-5. Measured with immunoSEQ multiplex PCR; TCRdb has only the in-frame clones, and not every one. V, J and clone size were drawn from that table, and D and trimming were deduced from the DNA. The repertoire includes 21,000 or so clones, about four fifths of them detected once, and about 0.41% sits in the top ten. There are 16 residues in the CDR3. CDR1 is MNHEY and CDR2 is SVGAGI in the germline V gene. Between the trimmed V and J ends, which lost 0 bases and 5 bases, there was a span of 13 bases. V usage is TRBV6-5 and J usage is TRBJ2-2; weak D call: TRBD1 (6 bases). The clonotype was recovered from a human donor in good health. What was sequenced was CD4+ T cells from blood buffy coats. CDR3 DNA: TGTGCCAGCAGTTACTCCCGACAGGCCGGGACCGGGGAGCTGTTTTTT. It specifies CASSYSRQAGTGELFF.